The 19 T cell receptor beta chains listed next were all sequenced from one sample in a study of response to subunit inactivated influenza vaccine. Using its own MiXCR run on the RT-PCR reads, TCRdb lists one record per CDR3 protein. The sample gives hundreds of thousands of distinct CDR3 sequences, 14% of which show up once; 6.5% to 8% is in the top ten. The material was PBMCs from blood, obtained approximately 15 days before vaccination. The origin of the receptors is a man over 45 who received an inactivated influenza vaccine.

This clonotype was picked up a small number of times. The rearrangement uses TRBV12-3 or TRBV12-4 and TRBJ1-4; D is unresolved. This CDR3 is 17 amino acids long. V gave up 1 base and J gave up 8 bases, with 20 bases separating them. The CDR3 DNA sequence: TGTGCCAGCAGTTTAGAATTCCAGTTCCCAGAACAGGAAAAACTGTTTTTT. It translates to CASSLEFQFPEQEKLFF.

The chain recombines TRBV4-3 with TRBJ2-1; D may be TRBD2 (5 bases). The CDR3 is made up of 15 amino acids. Trimming cost V 0 bases and J 0 bases, with 6 bases left between them. The V gene's germline CDR1 is LGHNA and CDR2 YSLEER. The CDR3: CASSQEGSSYNEQFF. The CDR3 DNA sequence: TGCGCCAGCAGCCAAGAGGGGAGCTCCTACAATGAGCAGTTCTTC.

This clonotype turned up a few times. The chain is built from TRBV12-3 or TRBV12-4 and TRBJ2-1; TRBD2 matches 16 bases. The trim removed 5 bases at V and 8 bases at J, leaving 6 bases unmatched. This CDR3 has 16 amino acids. The CDR3 DNA reads TGTGCCAGCAGTCCCAGGGGACTAGCGGGGGGGCATGAGCAGTTCTTC. This gives the protein CASSPRGLAGGHEQFF.

This clonotype was found a few times. The chain couples TRBV12-3 or TRBV12-4 to TRBJ2-7; TRBD1 matches at 7 bases. CDR3 size: 16 residues. J was trimmed by 4 bases and V by 6 bases; bases with no gene match: 15. CDR3 nucleotide sequence: TGTGCCAGCAGCTGGAGAGGAAGGACCAGGGGGTACGAGCAGTACTTC. It translates to CASSWRGRTRGYEQYF.

The genes are TRBV5-6 and TRBJ2-1; 14 bases align to TRBD2. V dropped 4 bases and J dropped 1; count of bases not matched to a gene: 7. CDR1 is SGHDT, CDR2 YYEEEE, per germline. The CDR3 spans 18 residues. CDR3 loop: CASSAGLAGVVSYNEQFF. CDR3 sequence (DNA): TGTGCCAGCAGCGCGGGACTAGCGGGAGTCGTGTCCTACAATGAGCAGTTCTTC. Drawing the rest from reference TRBV5-6 and TRBJ2-1, the complete variable domain is DAGVTQSPTHLIKTRGQQVTLRCSPKSGHDTVSWYQQALGQGPQFIFQYYEEEERQRGNFPDRFSGHQFPNYSSELNVNALLLGDSALYLCASSAGLAGVVSYNEQFFGPGTRLTVL.

This clonotype was counted between two and nine times. This sequence joins TRBV7-2 and TRBJ2-5; D unresolved. CDR1 SGHTA and CDR2 FQGNSA come from the germline V gene. The germline V and J ends were trimmed by 5 bases and 4 bases, with 17 bases remaining between them. The CDR3 spans 15 residues. In DNA, the CDR3 is TGTGCCAGCAGCCGACTTCGGGTCGTGGGAGAGACCCAGTACTTC. It is translated as CASSRLRVVGETQYF.

The chain couples TRBV11-2 to TRBJ2-3; 7 nucleotides align to TRBD2. This CDR3 has 18 residues. Germline V lookup: CDR1 SGHAT, CDR2 FQNNGV. V gave up 1 base and J gave up 0 bases; unmatched junction bases: 10. This CDR3 is CASSLVEVGGPSTDTQYF. Here the CDR3 DNA reads TGTGCCAGCAGCTTAGTCGAGGTGGGAGGGCCTAGCACAGATACGCAGTATTTT.

The chain links TRBV28 to TRBJ2-3; 11 positions match TRBD1. There are 19 residues in the CDR3. Trimming cost V 0 bases and J 8 bases; bases outside gene matches: 16. CDR1 is MDHEN and CDR2 is SYDVKM in the germline V gene. The CDR3 DNA follows: TGTGCCAGCAGTTTATGGAGGGGGGGGACAGGGGGTCCTCTGGGTACGCAGTATTTT. Protein sequence: CASSLWRGGTGGPLGTQYF.

This chain joins TRBV10-3 and TRBJ2-1; possibly TRBD2 for D (5 bases). The germline gives CDR1 ENHRY, CDR2 SYGVKD. The CDR3 loop spans 14 amino acids. V was clipped by 7 bases and J by 5 bases, with 15 bases between them. CDR3 sequence reads: CAIMVSGKNNEQFF. CDR3 DNA: TGTGCCATCATGGTTTCGGGGAAGAACAATGAGCAGTTCTTC.

In this sample, this clonotype turned up many times. This sequence joins TRBV12-3 or TRBV12-4 and TRBJ2-3; D is ambiguous. CDR3 length: 13 residues. V gave up 7 bases and J gave up 4 bases, with 12 bases separating them. The CDR3 reads CASIGPISDTQYF. The CDR3 DNA is TGTGCCAGCATTGGTCCGATTTCAGATACGCAGTATTTT.

CDR3 bases: TGCAGTGCTAGAAGTCTAGCGGGGGGGCCCGGTACGCAGTATTTT. This encodes CSARSLAGGPGTQYF. The rearrangement uses TRBV20-1 and TRBJ2-3; TRBD2 matches 12 bases. CDR3 length: 15 residues. The ends lost 2 bases at V and 8 bases at J; junction bases unmatched: 8. Germline-derived CDR1 and CDR2 are DFQATT and SNEGSKA (reference sequence).

This clonotype was counted many times. The chain has TRBV4-3 and TRBJ2-7; the D gene is possibly TRBD1 (7 bases). Between the trimmed V and J ends, which lost 0 bases and 3 bases, there was a span of 21 bases. The V gene's germline CDR1 is LGHNA and CDR2 YSLEER. The CDR3 runs to 18 residues. The CDR3: CASSQDSLRTGLNYEQYF. The CDR3 DNA follows: TGCGCCAGCAGCCAAGATTCCCTACGGACAGGACTAAACTACGAGCAGTACTTC.

This clonotype turned up a few times. The CDR3 reads CSVELPVAGASDTQYF. In DNA form, the CDR3 reads TGCAGCGTTGAGCTTCCGGTGGCGGGAGCCTCAGATACGCAGTATTTT. The chain couples TRBV29-1 to TRBJ2-3; 7 bases line up with TRBD2. V dropped 3 bases and J dropped 4; count of bases not matched to a gene: 13. The CDR3 totals 16 residues. CDR1 and CDR2 (germline): SQVTM, ANQGSEA.

This clonotype was counted between two and nine times. The rearrangement joins TRBV27 to TRBJ2-3; maybe TRBD2 (6 bases). This CDR3 region has 18 residues. Trimming left V 4 bases short and J 3 bases short, with 23 bases between. The germline CDR1 and CDR2 sequences are MNHEY and SMNVEV (reference sequence). CDR3: CASSSLPRTNSPTDTQYF. The CDR3 DNA reads TGTGCCAGCAGTTCCCTACCCCGGACTAATTCACCAACAGATACGCAGTATTTT.

This clonotype was detected only a few times. J is TRBJ1-1 and V is TRBV7-2; D is undetermined. This CDR3 spans 15 amino acids. Germline loops: CDR1 SGHTA, CDR2 FQGNSA. V was pared by 4 bases and J by 1 base, with 13 bases between. CDR3 sequence reads: CASSSWAQENTEAFF. The CDR3 nucleotides are TGTGCCAGCAGCTCGTGGGCACAAGAGAACACTGAAGCTTTCTTT.

This clonotype was counted many times. The chain links TRBV28 to TRBJ2-5, with D unresolved. V was trimmed by 3 bases and J by 1 base, leaving 15 bases between them. Germline V CDR1 and CDR2: MDHEN, SYDVKM. The CDR3 spans 16 residues. CDR3 in amino acids: CASSFGVSRSQETQYF. The CDR3 DNA is TGTGCCAGCAGTTTTGGGGTTTCGCGGTCCCAAGAGACCCAGTACTTC. The variable domain in full, completed from reference TRBV28 and TRBJ2-5, reads DVKVTQSSRYLVKRTGEKVFLECVQDMDHENMFWYRQDPGLGLRLIYFSYDVKMKEKGDIPEGYSVSREKKERFSLILESASTNQTSMYLCASSFGVSRSQETQYFGPGTRLLVL.

This clonotype was seen a few times. V is TRBV6-5 and J is TRBJ1-1; weak D call: TRBD1 (6 bases). Germline V gives CDR1 MNHEY, CDR2 SVGAGI. Trimming pared 2 bases from V and 2 bases from J, leaving 9 bases between. The CDR3 sequence is 14 residues long. CDR3 loop: CASSYRRGNTEAFF. CDR3 DNA: TGTGCCAGCAGTTACCGCAGGGGCAACACTGAAGCTTTCTTT.

This clonotype was seen only a few times. The J gene is TRBJ2-5, the V gene TRBV4-3; no clear D gene. Per germline, CDR1 LGHNA and CDR2 YSLEER. Trimming removed 0 bases at V and 5 bases at J, with 10 bases between. The CDR3 is 14 residues long. The CDR3 loop is CASSQDRWVETQYF. As DNA, the CDR3 is TGCGCCAGCAGCCAAGATAGGTGGGTGGAGACCCAGTACTTC.

A few counts support this clonotype. This chain joins TRBV5-1 and TRBJ2-2; D ambiguous. V was trimmed by 4 bases and J by 6 bases, leaving 10 bases between them. The CDR3 is made up of 13 amino acids. CDR1 is SGHRS, CDR2 YFSETQ, per germline. This CDR3 is CASSIGLAGELFF. CDR3 DNA sequence: TGCGCCAGCAGCATAGGGCTCGCCGGGGAGCTGTTTTTT.